Shown below are 25 T cell receptor beta chains from a single sample sequenced in a study of T cells after yellow fever vaccination. TCRdb fed the 5' RACE reads into MiXCR, producing one record per CDR3 protein. The sample shows some 390,000 distinct CDR3 sequences, 6.2% of them seen only once. Sample: PBMCs, taken 5 days after the yellow fever booster vaccination. These receptors all stem from a young man who received the YFV17D yellow fever vaccine.

This clonotype has a handful of counts. The V gene is TRBV7-2, the J gene TRBJ2-7; D remains unclear. V lost 3 bases and J 0 bases, leaving 9 bases between the germline ends. CDR1 and CDR2 from the germline V gene are SGHTA and FQGNSA. This CDR3 is 14 amino acids long. This chain's CDR3 is CASSFSQSSYEQYF. CDR3 nucleotide sequence: TGTGCCAGCAGCTTTTCACAGTCCTCCTACGAGCAGTACTTC.

This clonotype has ten or more counts. The chain has TRBV20-1 and TRBJ2-1; no definite D call. The germline gives CDR1 DFQATT, CDR2 SNEGSKA (reference sequence). Trimming took 6 bases from V and 2 from J, leaving 14 bases between them. The CDR3 is 14 residues long. CDR3: CSAPVGATYNEQFF. The CDR3 DNA reads as TGCAGTGCCCCGGTGGGCGCTACCTACAATGAGCAGTTCTTC.

This clonotype was detected only a few times. This chain uses TRBV2 with TRBJ2-7; D is unresolved. There are 13 residues in the CDR3. Trimming took off 5 bases at V and 6 bases at J, with 14 bases between the two ends. CDR1 SNHLY and CDR2 FYNNEI come from the germline V gene. This CDR3 is CASSPPAELEQYF. In DNA form, the CDR3 reads TGTGCCAGCAGTCCCCCCGCCGAACTCGAGCAGTACTTC.

This clonotype appeared many times. The DNA is omitted, as the CDR3 cannot be located on it reliably, and the CDR3 follows TCRdb's listing. This sequence joins TRBV20-1 and TRBJ2-5; no DNA check was done on the table's D call, TRBD1. The V gene's germline CDR1 is DFQATT and CDR2 SNEGSKA (reference sequence). Inclusive of both ends, the CDR3 amounts to 12 amino acids. The chain's CDR3 is CSARDRFGTGSF.

The chain uses TRBV24-1 and TRBJ2-3; a possible D gene is TRBD1 (6 bases). V lost 4 bases and J 2 bases, leaving 12 bases between the germline ends. CDR1 and CDR2 from the germline V gene are KGHDR and SFDVKD. The CDR3 is 15 amino acids. The CDR3, as DNA: TGTGCCACCAGTGACTCGGGACACTCCACAGATACGCAGTATTTT. Encoded protein: CATSDSGHSTDTQYF.

This clonotype has a count of ten or more. This chain connects TRBV6-1 to TRBJ1-2, with a possible D match to TRBD1 (5 bases). Germline lookup yields CDR1 MNHNS and CDR2 SASEGT. The CDR3 totals 14 residues. The V and J ends lost 4 bases and 0 bases respectively, with 9 bases between them. The CDR3 bases are TGTGCCAGCAGTGGACAGAGAGCTAACTATGGCTACACCTTC. Amino acid sequence: CASSGQRANYGYTF.

This clonotype was seen ten or more times. The rearrangement joins TRBV5-1 to TRBJ2-7, with 13 bases lining up with TRBD2. J gave up 2 bases and V 1 base, and 3 bases lay outside the gene matches. CDR3 size: 16 residues. Germline CDR1 and CDR2: SGHRS and YFSETQ. The CDR3 sequence: CASSLTSGRATYEQYF. DNA of the CDR3: TGCGCCAGCAGCTTGACTAGCGGGAGGGCCACCTACGAGCAGTACTTC.

This clonotype was observed at least ten times. The rearrangement joins TRBV29-1 to TRBJ2-7; D not resolved. The CDR3 spans 12 residues. CDR1 and CDR2 from the germline V gene are SQVTM and ANQGSEA. Trimming left V 4 bases short and J 0 bases short, with 7 bases between. The CDR3 DNA sequence: TGCAGCGTTGTGGGCCTCTCCTACGAGCAGTACTTC. It is translated as CSVVGLSYEQYF.

In this sample, this clonotype turned up many times. The chain recombines TRBV11-2 with TRBJ2-1; 11 bases are shared with TRBD2. CDR1 SGHAT and CDR2 FQNNGV come from the germline V gene. This CDR3 has 18 amino acids. V lost 5 bases to trimming and J lost 4 bases; unmatched junction nucleotides: 13. DNA of the CDR3: TGTGCCAGCAGCCCCGGGGGTAGCGGGAGGGCCGAATACAATGAGCAGTTCTTC. Translation: CASSPGGSGRAEYNEQFF.

The chain has TRBV5-6 and TRBJ2-3; possible D gene TRBD2, 6 bases. Looked up from germline, CDR1 is SGHDT and CDR2 is YYEEEE. The V and J ends lost 4 bases and 5 bases respectively, with 20 bases between them. The CDR3 contains 16 residues. The CDR3 DNA follows: TGTGCCAGCAGCAACCCGCGGGGCCTTGGTTTAGATACGCAGTATTTT. It encodes CASSNPRGLGLDTQYF.

This clonotype was seen many times. This chain uses TRBV6-5 with TRBJ2-7; 7 bases are shared with TRBD2. The CDR3 spans 15 residues. V shed 0 bases and J 2 bases; nucleotides not matched to a gene: 4. CDR1 is MNHEY and CDR2 is SVGAGI in the germline V gene. For the CDR3, the DNA is TGTGCCAGCAGTTACTCGGGGGGGTCTCCCTACGAGCAGTACTTC. Protein: CASSYSGGSPYEQYF.

Only a few counts were recorded for this clonotype. The chain is built from TRBV15 and TRBJ2-3; 8 bases fit TRBD2. V was clipped by 0 bases and J by 7 bases; unmatched bases: 15. The CDR3 spans 18 residues. Germline CDR1 LNHNV, CDR2 YYDKDF (reference sequence). The CDR3 DNA reads as TGTGCCACCAGCAGAGACGGCTTATCGCGGGAGGCGACCTATACGCAGTATTTT. This sequence encodes CATSRDGLSREATYTQYF.

The chain uses TRBV21-1 and TRBJ2-4. TRBV21-1 is labeled a pseudogene. The length of the CDR3 is 13 residues. In DNA, the CDR3 is TGTGCCAGCAGCAGAGGGGCCAAAAACATTCAGTACTTC. This gives the protein CASSRGAKNIQYF.

There are many counts of this clonotype. The J gene is TRBJ2-5, the V gene TRBV7-9, with unresolved D. Trimming stripped 2 bases from V and 2 bases from J, with 9 bases between. There are 14 residues in the CDR3. CDR1 and CDR2 (germline): SEHNR, FQNEAQ (reference sequence). The CDR3 DNA reads as TGTGCCAGCAGCTTAACGGGCGGACAAGAGACCCAGTACTTC. It codes for CASSLTGGQETQYF.

The chain carries TRBV27 and TRBJ2-3, with 10 bases matching TRBD2. The CDR3 is 14 amino acids. V was clipped by 10 bases and J by 3 bases; unmatched bases: 7. Looked up from germline, CDR1 is MNHEY and CDR2 is SMNVEV (reference sequence). The CDR3 reads CATSASGSTDTQYF. The CDR3 region has the DNA TGTGCCACCTCCGCTAGCGGGAGTACAGATACGCAGTATTTT.

Note on this clonotype: This may arise from a read error, as a much more abundant clone is one base away. The chain uses TRBV20-1 and TRBJ2-1, with D perhaps being TRBD1 or TRBD2 (5 bases each). CDR1 and CDR2 (germline): DFQATT, SNEGSKA (reference sequence). The CDR3 length is 16 residues. CDR3 loop: CCAVLFREWSYNEQFF. The CDR3 DNA sequence: TGCTGTGCTGTTCTCTTCAGGGAGTGGTCCTACAATGAGCAGTTCTTC.

The chain carries TRBV12-3 or TRBV12-4 and TRBJ2-6; no definite D call. The CDR3 contains 14 residues. V lost 4 bases and J lost 3, with 7 bases in between. The CDR3 DNA follows: TGTGCCAGCAGTTACCGGAATGGGGCCAACGTCCTGACTTTC. Encoded protein: CASSYRNGANVLTF.

The chain is built from TRBV19 and TRBJ1-2; no clear D gene. Trimming shortened V by 7 bases and J by 5 bases, and 17 bases separated the two germline ends. The germline V gene has CDR1 LNHDA and CDR2 SQIVND (reference sequence). This CDR3 spans 14 amino acids. CDR3 nucleotide sequence: TGTGCCAGTATTGAGGCAGGCAGCGAGTATGGCTACACCTTC. Amino acid sequence: CASIEAGSEYGYTF.

This clonotype was seen ten or more times. The V call is TRBV7-2, the J call TRBJ2-3; D perhaps matches TRBD2 (6 bases). Trimming removed 5 bases from V and 5 bases from J, with 8 bases in between. The CDR3 has 12 residues. Germline assignment: CDR1 SGHTA and CDR2 FQGNSA. The CDR3 DNA sequence: TGTGCCAGCAGCATTAGCGGAGATACGCAGTATTTT. It codes for CASSISGDTQYF.

This clonotype appeared many times. V usage is TRBV4-3 and J usage is TRBJ1-2; TRBD1 aligns across 8 bases. Trimming took 1 base from V and 3 from J; bases not matched to a gene: 13. Per germline, CDR1 LGHNA and CDR2 YSLEER. The CDR3 totals 18 residues. The chain's CDR3 is CASSQGGQDLRRDYGYTF. The CDR3 nucleotides are TGCGCCAGCAGCCAAGGGGGACAGGATCTTCGGAGGGACTATGGCTACACCTTC.

This clonotype was counted only a few times. V and J are TRBV12-3 or TRBV12-4 and TRBJ1-1, with 9 nucleotides matching TRBD1. The CDR3 has 15 residues. V lost 5 bases and J lost 5; bases outside the gene matches: 9. For the CDR3, the DNA is TGTGCCAGCAGTAAAAACAGGGGGCGCGGGACTGAAGCTTTCTTT. Protein sequence: CASSKNRGRGTEAFF.

The chain employs TRBV5-1 and TRBJ2-6; D possibly matches TRBD1 or TRBD2 (6 bases each). Trimming took 0 bases from V and 0 from J, leaving 19 bases between them. The CDR3 runs 20 residues. Germline V lookup: CDR1 SGHRS, CDR2 YFSETQ. The CDR3 sequence: CASSLEGRGRIPSGANVLTF. CDR3 bases: TGCGCCAGCAGCTTGGAGGGCCGGGGGCGGATACCCTCTGGGGCCAACGTCCTGACTTTC.

The V and J genes are TRBV7-2 and TRBJ1-1; D is perhaps TRBD1 (5 bases). Trimming pared 0 bases from V and 4 bases from J, leaving 12 bases between. Per the germline V gene, CDR1 is SGHTA and CDR2 is FQGNSA. The CDR3 contains 15 residues. This chain's CDR3 is CASSLAGGTGTEAFF. CDR3 in DNA: TGTGCCAGCAGCTTAGCCGGGGGGACCGGCACTGAAGCTTTCTTT.

In this sample, this clonotype turned up many times. V is TRBV6-5 and J is TRBJ2-5; tentatively, D is TRBD2 (5 bases). The CDR3 loop spans 14 amino acids. Trimming left V 4 bases short and J 3 bases short, with 12 bases between. Germline CDR1 reads MNHEY; CDR2 reads SVGAGI. CDR3 loop: CASSSPGLKETQYF. DNA of the CDR3: TGTGCCAGCAGTTCCCCCGGACTGAAAGAGACCCAGTACTTC.

This clonotype was seen at least ten times. The chain is built from TRBV10-3 and TRBJ2-7; tentative D call: TRBD2 (5 bases). The ends were cut back, 2 bases at V and 5 bases at J, with 13 bases in the middle. CDR1 and CDR2 (germline): ENHRY, SYGVKD. The CDR3 totals 14 residues. CDR3 residues: CAISEEREMDEQYF. The CDR3, as DNA: TGTGCCATCAGTGAGGAGAGGGAAATGGACGAGCAGTACTTC.